Presented here are 31 T cell receptor beta chains from one specimen sequenced in a study of human T cells and chemical hapten exposure. The time point is: patch test 1, 2 weeks after DPC sensitization. Noted treatment: therapeutic diphenylcyclopropenone sensitization with weekly scalp DPC. Extraction of total RNA was performed on unfractionated whole blood. TCRdb independently ran MiXCR on the RACE reads; one entry per CDR3 protein. The sample holds 30,000 to 40,000 distinct CDR3 sequences, over 5.5% seen once. The sample in question was whole blood, obtained in connection with sensitization to the hapten diphenylcyclopropenone (DPC). These receptors were collected from a woman in her thirties with alopecia areata. Some clones in this sample may be carry-over from other donors' samples.

CDR3 region: CASSYAGEGDYTF. CDR3 bases: TGTGCCAGCAGTTACGCCGGGGAGGGTGACTACACCTTC. The chain combines TRBV6-5 with TRBJ1-2; D not certain. Germline CDR1 reads MNHEY; CDR2 reads SVGAGI. The V end lost 2 bases, the J end lost 10 bases, and 14 bases lay between the germline ends. This CDR3 is built from 13 residues.

In its sample, this clonotype was seen many times. The rearrangement uses TRBV10-3 and TRBJ2-3; D tentatively fits TRBD1 or TRBD2 (6 bases each). Trimming cost V 2 bases and J 4 bases, with 16 bases left between them. Germline V gives CDR1 ENHRY, CDR2 SYGVKD. This CDR3 contains 16 residues. CDR3 in DNA: TGTGCCATCAGTGAGAGGGGGGCGATGAATGCAGATACGCAGTATTTT. Translated, it gives CAISERGAMNADTQYF.

The chain combines TRBV5-1 with TRBJ2-7; D is uncertain. Germline V gene data show CDR1 as SGHRS and CDR2 as YFSETQ. Trimming took off 4 bases at V and 6 bases at J, with 17 bases between the two ends. The CDR3 has 14 amino acids. DNA of the CDR3: TGCGCCAGCAGCCCTGGCGTCGGTGGCGCCGAGCAGTACTTC. Its protein is CASSPGVGGAEQYF.

A few counts support this clonotype. V gene TRBV5-6 combines with J gene TRBJ1-2; 8 bases line up with TRBD1. The J segment lost 7 bases and the V segment lost 1 base, leaving 3 bases of the junction unmatched. Germline V gene lookup returns CDR1 SGHDT and CDR2 YYEEEE. This CDR3 is 13 amino acids long. The CDR3 region is CASSLQGASGYTF. The CDR3 coding sequence is TGTGCCAGCAGCTTGCAGGGGGCAAGTGGCTACACCTTC.

In this sample, this clonotype turned up a few times. This sequence joins TRBV5-1 and TRBJ2-3; D gene unclear. CDR1 is SGHRS, CDR2 YFSETQ, per germline. Trimming pared 3 bases from V and 6 bases from J, leaving 23 bases between. This CDR3 region has 17 residues. For the CDR3, the DNA is TGCGCCAGCAGCTCTTCCGCCTTGGGATTCGGGTTGGATACGCAGTATTTT. This gives the protein CASSSSALGFGLDTQYF.

This clonotype was recorded a few times. V usage is TRBV4-1 and J usage is TRBJ2-7; 7 nucleotides align to TRBD1. The CDR3 is made up of 13 amino acids. CDR1 is MGHRA, CDR2 YSYEKL, per germline. The trim removed 2 bases at V and 7 bases at J, leaving 5 bases unmatched. The CDR3 sequence: CASSQRTGWEQYF. The CDR3 nucleotides read TGCGCCAGCAGCCAACGGACAGGCTGGGAGCAGTACTTC.

This clonotype was counted many times. The chain carries TRBV6-1 and TRBJ1-2; maybe TRBD1 (5 bases). The germline V and J ends were trimmed by 4 bases and 7 bases, with 13 bases remaining between them. The length of the CDR3 is 13 residues. Germline CDR1 is MNHNS and CDR2 is SASEGT. CDR3: CASSVLGGSGYTF. CDR3 nucleotides: TGTGCCAGCAGTGTTTTGGGGGGAAGTGGCTACACCTTC.

The sample holds a few counts of this clonotype. DNA for the CDR3: TGTGCCAGCAGTTTAGGGAGTCGTTCACCCCTCCACTTT. Translating it yields CASSLGSRSPLHF. This rearrangement joins TRBV27 to TRBJ1-6; D is unclear. V was trimmed by 2 bases and J by 9 bases, leaving 8 bases between them. The CDR3 runs to 13 residues. CDR1 is MNHEY, CDR2 SMNVEV, per germline (reference sequence).

The sample holds many counts of this clonotype. This CDR3 is CASGRTSGAETQYF. The CDR3 nucleotides are TGTGCCAGCGGCCGGACTAGCGGGGCGGAGACCCAGTACTTC. V and J are TRBV11-1 and TRBJ2-5; TRBD2 agrees at 12 bases. Germline-derived CDR1 and CDR2 are SGHAT and FQDESV (reference sequence). V shed 8 bases, J shed 5 bases, and the junction held 6 bases outside the gene matches. CDR3 length: 14 residues.

This clonotype was counted between two and nine times. The chain couples TRBV3-1 to TRBJ1-1, with D possibly TRBD1 on 5 matching bases. Germline V CDR1 and CDR2: LGHDT, YNNKEL (reference sequence). V shed 3 bases and J shed 11 bases, with 16 bases lying between them. There are 13 residues in the CDR3. The CDR3 reads CASSHVRAPRAFF. The CDR3 region has the DNA TGTGCCAGCAGCCATGTCAGGGCGCCCCGGGCTTTCTTT.

This clonotype was seen a handful of times. The rearrangement links TRBV28 to TRBJ1-2; no clear D gene. Germline V gene data show CDR1 as MDHEN and CDR2 as SYDVKM. Trimming left V 6 bases short and J 1 base short, with 12 bases between. This CDR3 comprises 14 residues. Written as DNA, the CDR3 is TGTGCCAGCAGCCCACGGCCGGTTAACTATGGCTACACCTTC. Translated: CASSPRPVNYGYTF.

V and J are TRBV9 and TRBJ1-1; D remains unclear. There are 15 residues in the CDR3. CDR1 is SGDLS and CDR2 is YYNGEE in the germline V gene. V lost 0 bases and J lost 2, with 11 bases in between. The CDR3 loop reads CASSVATPRNTEAFF. The CDR3 DNA is TGTGCCAGCAGCGTAGCTACCCCCCGTAACACTGAAGCTTTCTTT. The full variable domain, its missing parts supplied by reference TRBV9 and TRBJ1-1, is DSGVTQTPKHLITATGQRVTLRCSPRSGDLSVYWYQQSLDQGLQFLIQYYNGEERAKGNILERFSAQQFPDLHSELNLSSLELGDSALYFCASSVATPRNTEAFFGQGTRLTVV.

This clonotype appeared many times. V is TRBV7-9 and J is TRBJ1-1; no clear D gene. The CDR3 length is 15 residues. Germline V gene sequence: CDR1 SEHNR, CDR2 FQNEAQ (reference sequence). Trimming shortened V by 5 bases and J by 8 bases, and 21 bases separated the two germline ends. CDR3 amino acids: CASSQSDFRRSEAFF. The CDR3 coding sequence is TGTGCCAGCAGCCAATCGGACTTTAGGCGGTCGGAAGCTTTCTTT.

The table lists this clonotype with many counts. The chain is built from TRBV9 and TRBJ2-3; perhaps D is TRBD1 or TRBD2 (5 bases each). The CDR3 loop spans 15 amino acids. V lost 2 bases, J lost 0 bases, and 10 bases lay in between. The germline gives CDR1 SGDLS, CDR2 YYNGEE. DNA of the CDR3: TGTGCCAGCAGCGTCCAGGGAGCTAGCACAGATACGCAGTATTTT. Amino acid sequence: CASSVQGASTDTQYF. The complete variable domain, with remaining parts taken from reference TRBV9 and TRBJ2-3, reads DSGVTQTPKHLITATGQRVTLRCSPRSGDLSVYWYQQSLDQGLQFLIQYYNGEERAKGNILERFSAQQFPDLHSELNLSSLELGDSALYFCASSVQGASTDTQYFGPGTRLTVL.

On this clonotype itself: A much larger clone sits a single nucleotide away, making a read error possible. Lacking the conserved final phenylalanine or tryptophan, this CDR3 likely reflects a read error. The CDR3 loop is CASISSYNSPLHL. The CDR3 DNA follows: TGTGCCAGCATATCCTCCTATAATTCACCCCTCCACCTT. V is TRBV28 and J is TRBJ1-6; no clear D gene. Germline V gene lookup returns CDR1 MDHEN and CDR2 SYDVKM. Trimming removed 7 bases at V and 0 bases at J, with 4 bases between. The CDR3 extends over 13 amino acids.

The rearrangement joins TRBV5-1 to TRBJ1-4; D might be TRBD1 (5 bases). Trimming stripped 5 bases from V and 0 bases from J, with 5 bases between. CDR3 length equals 13 residues. CDR1 is SGHRS, CDR2 YFSETQ, per germline. CDR3 residues: CASRTATNEKLFF. In nucleotides, the CDR3 is TGCGCCAGCAGGACAGCAACTAATGAAAAACTGTTTTTT.

V gene TRBV27 combines with J gene TRBJ2-3; D gene ambiguous. Germline-derived CDR1 and CDR2 are MNHEY and SMNVEV (reference sequence). The CDR3 length is 12 residues. The V and J ends lost 4 bases and 1 base respectively, with 3 bases between them. The CDR3 loop is CASSWGTDTQYF. The DNA for the CDR3 is TGTGCCAGCAGTTGGGGCACAGATACGCAGTATTTT.

This clonotype showed up many times. V and J are TRBV6-1 and TRBJ1-3; TRBD1 aligns across 7 bases. Per the germline V gene, CDR1 is MNHNS and CDR2 is SASEGT. V lost 7 bases and J lost 0; bases outside the gene matches: 6. The CDR3 totals 15 residues. This CDR3 reads CASTDRSLSGNTIYF. CDR3 DNA sequence: TGTGCCAGCACGGACAGGTCCCTCTCTGGAAACACCATATATTTT.

V usage is TRBV11-2 and J usage is TRBJ2-7; either TRBD1 or TRBD2 may supply D (5 bases each). Germline V gene data show CDR1 as SGHAT and CDR2 as FQNNGV. This CDR3 contains 14 residues. V lost 5 bases and J lost 9, with 20 bases in between. CDR3 DNA sequence: TGTGCCAGCAGCCCACCCGGGGACCTCGGAGGGCAGTACTTC. It is translated as CASSPPGDLGGQYF. The whole variable domain, remainder taken from reference TRBV11-2 and TRBJ2-7, is EAGVAQSPRYKIIEKRQSVAFWCNPISGHATLYWYQQILGQGPKLLIQFQNNGVVDDSQLPKDRFSAERLKGVDSTLKIQPAKLEDSAVYLCASSPPGDLGGQYFGPGTRLTVT.

DNA for the CDR3: TGTGCCAGCAGCCAAGATTTGAGGGACAGGGAGAATTCACCCCTCCACTTT. The encoded protein is CASSQDLRDRENSPLHF. The rearrangement links TRBV4-2 to TRBJ1-6; 9 bases are a match to TRBD1. Germline-derived CDR1 and CDR2 are LGHNA and YNFKEQ. The V gene end was trimmed by 0 bases and the J gene end by 7 bases; junction bases not matched to a gene: 7. The CDR3 covers 17 residues.

This clonotype showed up just a few times. The chain combines TRBV6-6 with TRBJ1-3; 8 bases are shared with TRBD1. Germline CDR1 reads MNHNY; CDR2 reads SVGAGI (reference sequence). With V trimmed by 5 bases and J by 4 bases, 7 bases remained unmatched. This CDR3 contains 15 residues. The CDR3 nucleotides read TGTGCCAGCAGTGGGACCGGGACAGGCGGAAACACCATATATTTT. It encodes CASSGTGTGGNTIYF.

This clonotype was picked up a small number of times. The rearrangement links TRBV5-1 to TRBJ2-1, with D tentatively TRBD1 (5 bases). The CDR3 is 12 residues long. The V and J ends lost 2 bases and 6 bases respectively, with 6 bases between them. Germline-derived CDR1 and CDR2 are SGHRS and YFSETQ. CDR3 loop: CASSFQGNEQFF. The CDR3 bases are TGCGCCAGCAGCTTTCAGGGCAATGAGCAGTTCTTC.

This clonotype came up a few times. The rearrangement links TRBV5-1 to TRBJ1-1; D is undetermined. Germline CDR1 reads SGHRS; CDR2 reads YFSETQ. This CDR3 comprises 14 residues. The ends were cut back, 4 bases at V and 1 base at J, with 11 bases in the middle. The CDR3 nucleotides read TGCGCCAGCAGCATAATGCACCAGAACACTGAAGCTTTCTTT. This sequence encodes CASSIMHQNTEAFF.

By frequency in the sample, this clonotype is medium-sized. The chain has TRBV6-5 and TRBJ1-2, with 9 bases aligning to TRBD1. CDR1 is MNHEY, CDR2 SVGAGI, per germline. The CDR3 sequence is 13 residues long. Trimming took 2 bases from V and 8 from J; bases not matched to a gene: 3. CDR3 sequence: CASSYGTGQGYTF. The CDR3 coding sequence is TGTGCCAGCAGTTACGGGACAGGGCAGGGCTACACCTTC.

The chain employs TRBV12-3 or TRBV12-4 and TRBJ2-5; 8 bases agree with TRBD1. CDR3 length: 13 amino acids. J lost 2 bases, V lost 8 bases, and 4 bases had no gene match. Here the CDR3 reads CASQNRGQETQYF. The DNA for the CDR3 is TGTGCCAGCCAGAACAGGGGGCAAGAGACCCAGTACTTC.

In the case of this clonotype: This may stem from a read error, because a much larger clone lies one nucleotide away. The CDR3 sequence: CASTSGGNNEQFF. DNA for the CDR3: TGTGCCAGCACTAGCGGGGGAAACAATGAGCAGTTCTTC. This chain uses TRBV27 with TRBJ2-1, with TRBD2 matching over 10 bases. CDR1 and CDR2 from the germline V gene are MNHEY and SMNVEV (reference sequence). There are 13 residues in the CDR3. Trimming removed 7 bases from V and 5 bases from J; junction bases left unmatched: 2.

This clonotype came up many times. CDR3 protein: CASTTDRFTDTQYF. The CDR3 DNA is TGTGCCAGCACCACGGACAGGTTCACAGATACGCAGTATTTT. The chain carries TRBV12-3 or TRBV12-4 and TRBJ2-3, with 7 bases aligning to TRBD1. J gave up 2 bases and V 7 bases, and 6 bases lay outside the gene matches. CDR3 length equals 14 residues.

This clonotype was counted a few times. V usage is TRBV4-3 and J usage is TRBJ2-1; 7 bases agree with TRBD1. The CDR3 totals 17 residues. J gave up 1 base and V 0 bases, and 6 bases lay outside the gene matches. Germline values: CDR1 LGHNA, CDR2 YSLEER. The CDR3 spells CASSQDQEGASYNEQFF. The CDR3, as DNA: TGCGCCAGCAGCCAAGATCAAGAGGGGGCGTCCTACAATGAGCAGTTCTTC.

This clonotype has a handful of counts. The chain carries TRBV11-2 and TRBJ2-7; D not resolved. The V end lost 5 bases, the J end lost 2 bases, and 13 bases lay between the germline ends. Germline CDR1 reads SGHAT; CDR2 reads FQNNGV. The CDR3 runs 14 residues. CDR3 protein: CASSARSPTYEQYF. The CDR3 nucleotides read TGTGCCAGCAGCGCACGCTCTCCCACCTACGAGCAGTACTTC.

This clonotype was seen more than once but under ten times. The genes are TRBV2 and TRBJ2-7; TRBD1 aligns across 9 bases. The CDR3 runs 15 residues. Germline V gene lookup returns CDR1 SNHLY and CDR2 FYNNEI. V lost 5 bases and J lost 0; bases outside the gene matches: 5. The CDR3 is CASSTGGQGSYEQYF. The CDR3 nucleotides read TGTGCCAGCAGTACCGGGGGACAGGGCTCCTACGAGCAGTACTTC.

This clonotype was recorded at least ten times. This chain uses TRBV4-2 with TRBJ1-6, with a weak D call TRBD1 (5 bases). This CDR3 comprises 15 residues. Germline V CDR1 and CDR2: LGHNA, YNFKEQ. The V and J ends lost 5 bases and 9 bases respectively, with 17 bases between them. This chain's CDR3 is CASSERDGMSSPLHF. DNA for the CDR3: TGTGCCAGCAGCGAAAGGGACGGCATGAGTTCACCCCTCCACTTT.